Listed here is a single T cell receptor (beta chain). Its antigen remains unidentified. This CDR3 comprises 14 residues. The germline V and J ends were trimmed by 2 bases and 6 bases, with 10 bases remaining between them. Germline V lookup: CDR1 SGHVS, CDR2 FNYEAQ. Sequenced by immunoSEQ multiplex PCR; TCRdb stores in-frame clones only, minus some. The top ten hold 8% to 9.5% of the sample, which has 45,000 to 55,000 clones, approximately 84% seen once. The data originate from a study of T cell clones after liver transplantation. Turning to the study itself: Post-transplant blood was tracked for graft-donor-reactive T cell clones identified in a pre-transplant mixed lymphocyte reaction. Tolerant meant at least one year fully off immunosuppression without liver enzymes above twice normal.

Study results and limitations: These preliminary findings come from unstandardized post-transplant sampling times. Compared with third party-reactive sequences, donor-reactive ones declined more, independent of withdrawal success.

This specimen consisted of CD4+ T cells from blood, obtained before liver transplant. The sequence came from a human donor who received a liver transplant. V usage is TRBV7-6 and J usage is TRBJ2-2; no firm D call. The DNA for the CDR3 is TGTGCCAGCAGCTTACTTTCCAAATCCGGGGAGCTGTTTTTT. This gives the protein CASSLLSKSGELFF.